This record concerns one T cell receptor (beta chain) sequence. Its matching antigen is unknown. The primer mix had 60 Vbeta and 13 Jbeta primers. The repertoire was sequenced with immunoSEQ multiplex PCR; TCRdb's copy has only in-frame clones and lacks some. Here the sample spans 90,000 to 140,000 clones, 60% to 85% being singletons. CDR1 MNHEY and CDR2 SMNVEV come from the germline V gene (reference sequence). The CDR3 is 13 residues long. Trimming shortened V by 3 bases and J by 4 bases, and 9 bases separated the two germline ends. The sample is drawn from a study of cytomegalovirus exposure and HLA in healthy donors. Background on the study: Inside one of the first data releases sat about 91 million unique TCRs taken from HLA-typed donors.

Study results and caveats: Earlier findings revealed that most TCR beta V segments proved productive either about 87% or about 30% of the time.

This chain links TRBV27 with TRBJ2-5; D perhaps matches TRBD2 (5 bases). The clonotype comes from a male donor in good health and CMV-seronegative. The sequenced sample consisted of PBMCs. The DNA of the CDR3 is TGTGCCAGCAGTTTTGGAGGAGGAGAGACCCAGTACTTC. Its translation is CASSFGGGETQYF.